This TCR beta chain was profiled in a study of preoperative IRX-2 immunotherapy in early breast cancer. Stated treatment: preoperative locoregional IRX-2 cytokine immunotherapy. Patients received preoperative, locoregional IRX-2 cytokine immunotherapy in a phase Ib study. Trimming pared 4 bases from V and 5 bases from J, leaving 17 bases between. In germline, CDR1 is LNHDA, CDR2 SQIVND (reference sequence). The CDR3 is made up of 15 amino acids. Produced via immunoSEQ multiplex PCR; TCRdb's table is partial and in-frame only. Here the sample spans approximately 26,000 clones, about 83% being singletons.

The material was lymph node tissue, obtained before IRX-2 immunotherapy. The sequence was collected from a human donor with breast cancer. The V and J genes are TRBV19 and TRBJ2-5; unclear D gene. The CDR3 spells CASSTAFEGWETQYF. In DNA form, the CDR3 reads TGTGCCAGTAGTACCGCCTTTGAAGGGTGGGAGACCCAGTACTTC.